These 26 T cell receptor beta chains were sequenced from one sample in a study of early T cells in non-severe SARS-CoV-2 infection. Via MiXCR, TCRdb re-called the 5' RACE reads, giving one row per CDR3 protein. The data show 85,000 to 95,000 distinct CDR3 sequences, about 15% seen once. The source material was whole blood, sampled at baseline. These TCRs come from an adult who was a healthcare worker with PCR-confirmed SARS-CoV-2 infection or an uninfected control (not recorded which).

This clonotype was counted between two and nine times. The chain carries TRBV9 and TRBJ1-2, with no clear D. This CDR3 region has 13 residues. V was pared by 4 bases and J by 1 base, with 8 bases between. In germline, CDR1 is SGDLS, CDR2 YYNGEE. The CDR3 coding sequence is TGTGCCAGCAGCCCAGATCATAACTATGGCTACACCTTC. Protein product: CASSPDHNYGYTF.

The V gene is TRBV28, the J gene TRBJ2-2; 8 bases agree with TRBD2. The V gene end was trimmed by 9 bases and the J gene end by 7 bases; junction bases not matched to a gene: 10. This CDR3 contains 14 residues. The germline V gene has CDR1 MDHEN and CDR2 SYDVKM. CDR3 residues: CASRGAGAVGELFF. CDR3 in DNA: TGTGCCAGTAGGGGAGCGGGAGCGGTCGGGGAGCTGTTTTTT.

The chain uses TRBV28 and TRBJ2-1; TRBD2 agrees at 7 bases. Looked up from germline, CDR1 is MDHEN and CDR2 is SYDVKM. V shed 5 bases and J 16 bases; nucleotides not matched to a gene: 14. The CDR3 covers 13 residues. This chain's CDR3 is CASSQSSGKVEFF. CDR3 in DNA: TGTGCCAGCAGTCAATCTAGCGGAAAGGTAGAATTCTTC.

There are many counts of this clonotype. V is TRBV20-1 and J is TRBJ2-7; a weak D match, TRBD2 (6 bases). This CDR3 has 14 amino acids. CDR1 is DFQATT, CDR2 SNEGSKA, per germline (reference sequence). The ends were cut back, 4 bases at V and 0 bases at J, with 13 bases in the middle. In DNA form, the CDR3 reads TGCAGTGCTAAGGGCCGGGACTTCTCCTACGAGCAGTACTTC. This translates into CSAKGRDFSYEQYF.

The sample holds many counts of this clonotype. The CDR3 here is CSAPGTGTTSANEKLFF. Here the CDR3 DNA reads TGCAGTGCACCCGGGACAGGGACAACGTCGGCTAATGAAAAACTGTTTTTT. The chain is built from TRBV20-1 and TRBJ1-4; TRBD1 aligns across 9 bases. The CDR3 is 17 residues long. Germline CDR1 and CDR2: DFQATT and SNEGSKA (reference sequence). V shed 6 bases and J 3 bases; nucleotides not matched to a gene: 14.

This clonotype has ten or more counts. The chain joins TRBV25-1 to TRBJ1-1; perhaps TRBD1 as D (5 bases). This CDR3 has 12 amino acids. Between the trimmed V and J ends, which lost 2 bases and 4 bases, there was a span of 5 bases. Germline V gives CDR1 MGHDK, CDR2 SYGVNS. The CDR3 region is CASSEGATEAFF. DNA of the CDR3: TGTGCCAGCAGTGAAGGGGCCACTGAAGCTTTCTTT.

The J gene is TRBJ2-3, the V gene TRBV30; 7 bases align to TRBD1. V shed 3 bases, J shed 1 base, and the junction held 7 bases outside the gene matches. The CDR3 has 15 residues. The germline V gene has CDR1 GTSNPN and CDR2 SVGIG (reference sequence). CDR3 in amino acids: CAWSEGARGTDTQYF. The CDR3 DNA reads as TGTGCCTGGAGCGAGGGGGCAAGGGGCACAGATACGCAGTATTTT.

CDR3 loop: CASSLSGRGDYEQYF. CDR3 in DNA: TGTGCCAGCAGCTTATCCGGCAGGGGTGACTACGAGCAGTACTTC. V is TRBV13 and J is TRBJ2-7, with a tentative D call TRBD1 (6 bases). Germline values: CDR1 PRHDT, CDR2 FYEKMQ (reference sequence). V was cut by 2 bases and J by 3 bases, with 14 bases left in between. This CDR3 region has 15 residues.

In its sample, this clonotype was seen many times. The genes are TRBV7-8 and TRBJ2-2; no clear D gene. The V end was cut by 7 bases, the J end by 5 bases, with 14 bases between. Germline CDR1 reads SGHVS; CDR2 reads FQNEAQ. The CDR3 loop spans 14 amino acids. Here the CDR3 DNA reads TGTGCCAGCAAGAGGAGAGGAAGGACCGGGGAGCTGTTTTTT. Translating gives CASKRRGRTGELFF.

This clonotype has only one observation. The rearrangement joins TRBV24-1 to TRBJ2-5; D may be TRBD1 or TRBD2 (5 bases each). CDR1 and CDR2 from the germline V gene are KGHDR and SFDVKD. The CDR3 is 15 amino acids. The ends were cut back, 2 bases at V and 4 bases at J, with 13 bases in the middle. CDR3 residues: CATSDSGPLAETQYF. In DNA form, the CDR3 reads TGTGCCACCAGTGATTCGGGACCCCTAGCAGAGACCCAGTACTTC.

The sample holds many counts of this clonotype. CDR3 protein: CASRTGISYNEQFF. The CDR3, as DNA: TGTGCCAGCAGAACCGGGATCTCCTACAATGAGCAGTTCTTC. The chain employs TRBV2 and TRBJ2-1; a possible D gene is TRBD2 (5 bases). The CDR3 sequence is 14 residues long. Trimming cost V 6 bases and J 0 bases, with 9 bases left between them. CDR1 is SNHLY and CDR2 is FYNNEI in the germline V gene.

This clonotype has a handful of counts. The V and J genes are TRBV12-3 or TRBV12-4 and TRBJ2-7; D unresolved. V was trimmed by 3 bases and J by 2 bases, leaving 8 bases between them. The CDR3 consists of 13 residues. The CDR3 region is CASSLNGPYEQYF. The CDR3, as DNA: TGTGCCAGCAGTTTGAACGGGCCCTACGAGCAGTACTTC.

The gene calls are TRBV20-1 and TRBJ2-1, with D unclear. The CDR3 contains 11 residues. Germline loops: CDR1 DFQATT, CDR2 SNEGSKA (reference sequence). The V end was cut by 2 bases, the J end by 3 bases, with 2 bases between. The chain's CDR3 is CSARRYNEQFF. Here the CDR3 DNA reads TGCAGTGCTAGACGCTACAATGAGCAGTTCTTC.

CDR3 residues: CASSIASREQQFF. CDR3 nucleotide sequence: TGTGCCAGTAGTATAGCCTCCCGGGAGCAACAGTTCTTC. The J gene is TRBJ2-1, the V gene TRBV19; tentative D call: TRBD2 (6 bases). Germline V gives CDR1 LNHDA, CDR2 SQIVND (reference sequence). V was clipped by 1 base and J by 13 bases, with 14 bases between them. This CDR3 is built from 13 residues.

The rearrangement joins TRBV11-2 to TRBJ2-1; D possibly corresponds to TRBD1 (6 bases). This CDR3 has 12 residues. Germline lookup yields CDR1 SGHAT and CDR2 FQNNGV. Trimming left V 2 bases short and J 8 bases short, with 7 bases between. CDR3 region: CASSLQGYEQFF. CDR3 nucleotide sequence: TGTGCCAGCAGCTTACAGGGGTATGAGCAGTTCTTC.

The V call is TRBV28, the J call TRBJ2-2, with TRBD2 matching over 10 bases. J was trimmed by 5 bases and V by 6 bases; bases with no gene match: 6. The CDR3 totals 15 residues. Looked up from germline, CDR1 is MDHEN and CDR2 is SYDVKM. CDR3 in amino acids: CASRIAGGETGELFF. The CDR3 DNA follows: TGTGCCAGCAGGATAGCGGGAGGAGAGACCGGGGAGCTGTTTTTT.

This clonotype was picked up a small number of times. The chain is built from TRBV7-9 and TRBJ2-7, with D possibly matching TRBD2 (5 bases). V was clipped by 5 bases and J by 3 bases, with 17 bases between them. CDR1 and CDR2 (germline): SEHNR, FQNEAQ (reference sequence). This CDR3 has 15 residues. The CDR3 here is CASSRGADSLYEQYF. The CDR3 bases are TGTGCCAGCAGCCGAGGAGCGGACTCCCTCTACGAGCAGTACTTC.

The sample holds many counts of this clonotype. The gene calls are TRBV5-1 and TRBJ2-5; unclear D gene. Germline values: CDR1 SGHRS, CDR2 YFSETQ. Trimming stripped 4 bases from V and 3 bases from J, with 4 bases between. The CDR3 length is 11 residues. This CDR3 reads CASSGEETQYF. The CDR3 region has the DNA TGCGCCAGCAGCGGGGAAGAGACCCAGTACTTC.

The rearrangement joins TRBV20-1 to TRBJ2-7; D is perhaps TRBD2 (6 bases). This CDR3 is built from 12 residues. With 6 bases removed from V and 3 bases from J, the gap between germline ends came to 12 bases. CDR1 and CDR2 from the germline V gene are DFQATT and SNEGSKA (reference sequence). The CDR3 sequence is CSAPGLNYEQYF. In DNA, the CDR3 is TGCAGTGCCCCGGGACTGAACTACGAGCAGTACTTC.

This clonotype has only a few counts. J is TRBJ1-6 and V is TRBV7-8; a possible D gene is TRBD1 (5 bases). Trimming removed 1 base at V and 10 bases at J, with 11 bases between. Germline CDR1 and CDR2: SGHVS and FQNEAQ. CDR3 length: 14 amino acids. Here the CDR3 reads CASSLVRGSSPLHF. DNA for the CDR3: TGTGCCAGCAGCTTAGTGCGGGGGAGCTCACCCCTCCACTTT.

V usage is TRBV11-2 and J usage is TRBJ2-1, with 7 bases aligning to TRBD2. Germline loops: CDR1 SGHAT, CDR2 FQNNGV. Losses at the gene ends were 1 base for V and 5 bases for J; bases not matched to a gene: 14. The CDR3 runs 18 residues. CDR3 protein: CASSLAVSVAGVNNEQFF. CDR3 nucleotide sequence: TGTGCCAGCAGCTTAGCTGTGTCGGTTGCGGGAGTCAACAATGAGCAGTTCTTC.

In its sample, this clonotype was seen a few times. The CDR3 sequence is CASREQGTDTQYF. The CDR3 nucleotides are TGTGCCAGCAGGGAACAGGGGACAGATACGCAGTATTTT. This chain links TRBV6-4 with TRBJ2-3, with TRBD1 identical over 7 bases. The CDR3 is 13 amino acids. CDR1 is MRHNA, CDR2 SNTAGT, per germline. Losses at the gene ends were 6 bases for V and 3 bases for J; bases not matched to a gene: 3.

This clonotype has a count of ten or more. This chain uses TRBV18 with TRBJ1-5, with 7 bases aligning to TRBD1. Trimming removed 6 bases from V and 0 bases from J; junction bases left unmatched: 11. The CDR3 is 17 residues long. Germline V gives CDR1 KGHSH, CDR2 LQKENI. CDR3 loop: CASSPTGTVDSNQPQHF. DNA for the CDR3: TGTGCCAGCTCGCCTACCGGGACAGTGGATAGCAATCAGCCCCAGCATTTT.

The chain joins TRBV20-1 to TRBJ2-7; D is undetermined. The germline V gene has CDR1 DFQATT and CDR2 SNEGSKA (reference sequence). Deletions cut 0 bases from V and 5 bases from J, with 8 bases between. The length of the CDR3 is 12 residues. The CDR3 region is CSARDYRDEQYF. The CDR3 DNA is TGCAGTGCTAGAGATTACCGGGACGAGCAGTACTTC.

This chain joins TRBV28 and TRBJ1-5; TRBD1 might be the D (5 bases). Germline CDR1 is MDHEN and CDR2 is SYDVKM. The CDR3 is 15 residues long. V lost 1 base to trimming and J lost 2 bases, with 9 bases between them. The CDR3 spells CASSLSGEGNQPQHF. The CDR3 DNA reads TGTGCCAGCAGTTTATCGGGGGAAGGCAATCAGCCCCAGCATTTT.

This clonotype was found a few times. The chain couples TRBV28 to TRBJ1-4; unclear D gene. Germline V gives CDR1 MDHEN, CDR2 SYDVKM. With 5 bases removed from V and 0 bases from J, the gap between germline ends came to 10 bases. This CDR3 is built from 15 residues. Here the CDR3 reads CASSRAIATNEKLFF. In DNA form, the CDR3 reads TGTGCCAGCAGTCGAGCGATTGCAACTAATGAAAAACTGTTTTTT.